Following are 31 T cell receptor beta chains from one sample sequenced in a study of T cell responses to AZD1222 COVID-19 vaccine. The repertoire was sequenced with immunoSEQ multiplex PCR; TCRdb's copy has only in-frame clones and lacks some. The repertoire consists of more than 140,000 clones, with about nine tenths occurring once and the leading ten covering under 3.5%. The sample in question was peripheral blood, obtained on day 0 of MenACWY control vaccination. The source is an adult in good health.

The chain couples TRBV5-1 to TRBJ2-5; D gene uncertain. This CDR3 is built from 14 residues. Germline V lookup: CDR1 SGHRS, CDR2 YFSETQ. The V gene lost 4 bases and the J gene lost 5 bases, with 15 bases spanning the gap. The CDR3 nucleotides are TGCGCCAGCAGCGATGGAAGGGCCGGGGAGACCCAGTACTTC. Residues: CASSDGRAGETQYF.

J is TRBJ1-6 and V is TRBV7-2; D is possibly TRBD1 (5 bases). Deletions cut 5 bases from V and 7 bases from J, with 15 bases between. CDR3 length equals 15 residues. From germline, CDR1 is SGHTA and CDR2 FQGNSA. Here the CDR3 reads CASSRETDTNSPLHF. Written as DNA, the CDR3 is TGTGCCAGCAGCAGAGAAACGGACACCAATTCACCCCTCCACTTT.

The chain recombines TRBV7-8 with TRBJ2-6; 7 bases fit TRBD2. Germline-derived CDR1 and CDR2 are SGHVS and FQNEAQ. This CDR3 has 15 residues. Germline trimming cut 5 bases from V and 1 base from J; bases unmatched to any gene: 2. In nucleotides, the CDR3 is TGTGCCAGCAGCCCGGGGGGTTCTGGGGCCAACGTCCTGACTTTC. This gives the protein CASSPGGSGANVLTF.

V is TRBV6-5 and J is TRBJ1-2, with a possible D match to TRBD1 (5 bases). The germline V gene has CDR1 MNHEY and CDR2 SVGAGI. The V and J ends lost 6 bases and 4 bases respectively, with 6 bases between them. The CDR3 is made up of 11 amino acids. CDR3 loop: CASRDIYGYTF. As DNA, the CDR3 is TGTGCCAGCAGGGACATCTATGGCTACACCTTC.

This clone came up a few times. The V gene is TRBV10-2, the J gene TRBJ2-7; 7 nucleotides match TRBD1. The germline gives CDR1 WSHSY, CDR2 SAAADI. The CDR3 totals 16 residues. Trimming cost V 3 bases and J 0 bases; bases outside gene matches: 8. For the CDR3, the DNA is TGCGCCAGCAGTGATTCCGGGACAGTCAGCTCCTACGAGCAGTACTTC. It yields the protein CASSDSGTVSSYEQYF.

As concerns this clone: Other DNA sequences in this specimen translate into the identical CDR3. This chain links TRBV12-3 or TRBV12-4 with TRBJ2-7; no clear D gene. The V end lost 5 bases, the J end lost 1 base, and 6 bases lay between the germline ends. CDR3 length equals 12 residues. For the CDR3, the DNA is TGTGCCAGCAGTAAGGATTCCTACGAGCAGTACTTC. Protein: CASSKDSYEQYF.

The V call is TRBV15, the J call TRBJ2-3, with 7 bases matching TRBD2. V lost 5 bases to trimming and J lost 3 bases; unmatched junction nucleotides: 5. CDR1 is LNHNV, CDR2 YYDKDF, per germline (reference sequence). The CDR3 contains 14 residues. This chain's CDR3 is CATSLGGATDTQYF. CDR3 nucleotides: TGTGCCACCAGCCTGGGAGGGGCAACAGATACGCAGTATTTT.

The chain employs TRBV28 and TRBJ2-7, with 9 bases fitting TRBD2. This CDR3 is built from 18 residues. J lost 2 bases, V lost 1 base, and 12 bases had no gene match. CDR1 is MDHEN and CDR2 is SYDVKM in the germline V gene. CDR3 sequence: CASSLSGGLAGSAYEQYF. The CDR3 DNA reads TGTGCCAGCAGTTTATCTGGGGGGCTAGCGGGATCGGCCTACGAGCAGTACTTC.

The rearrangement uses TRBV18 and TRBJ2-3; unclear D gene. Germline CDR1 is KGHSH and CDR2 is LQKENI. The CDR3 has 12 amino acids. The germline V and J ends were trimmed by 4 bases and 2 bases, with 4 bases remaining between them. CDR3 DNA sequence: TGTGCCAGCTCACTGCACACAGATACGCAGTATTTT. Protein product: CASSLHTDTQYF.

On this clone: Other DNA variants within this sample encode the same CDR3. This chain connects TRBV3-1 (or the pseudogene TRBV3-2) to TRBJ1-5; maybe TRBD1 (5 bases). The CDR3 is 14 amino acids. Germline CDR1 LGHDT, CDR2 YNNKEL (reference sequence). V was clipped by 4 bases and J by 2 bases, with 9 bases between them. The CDR3 is CASSPGHGNQPQHF. The CDR3 coding sequence is TGTGCCAGCAGCCCCGGACATGGCAATCAGCCCCAGCATTTT.

The V and J genes are TRBV19 and TRBJ2-2, with 10 bases lining up with TRBD1. V lost 6 bases to trimming and J lost 5 bases; unmatched junction nucleotides: 6. This CDR3 is built from 15 residues. The germline V gene has CDR1 LNHDA and CDR2 SQIVND (reference sequence). The CDR3 protein is CASSRTGGDTGELFF. CDR3 bases: TGTGCCAGTAGCAGGACAGGGGGAGATACCGGGGAGCTGTTTTTT.

The rearrangement uses TRBV6-2 or TRBV6-3 and TRBJ1-6; 8 positions match TRBD1. Germline loops: CDR1 MNHEY, CDR2 SVGEGT. This CDR3 spans 17 amino acids. The V segment lost 0 bases and the J segment 7 bases; nucleotides outside the gene matches: 8. CDR3 protein: CASSYSERYRGNSPLHF. The CDR3 DNA reads as TGTGCCAGCAGTTACTCTGAGCGGTACAGGGGGAATTCACCCCTCCACTTT.

This clone was counted once. V gene TRBV4-3 combines with J gene TRBJ2-1; D gene ambiguous. Germline CDR1 LGHNA, CDR2 YSLEER. This CDR3 contains 12 residues. With 2 bases removed from V and 9 bases from J, the gap between germline ends came to 8 bases. The CDR3 sequence: CASSQNTAEQFF. In DNA, the CDR3 is TGCGCCAGCAGCCAAAATACCGCTGAGCAGTTCTTC.

The CDR3 spells CASSPLGQDSTEAFF. Written as DNA, the CDR3 is TGTGCCAGCTCACCACTAGGACAGGATTCCACTGAAGCTTTCTTT. The gene calls are TRBV18 and TRBJ1-1; 7 bases line up with TRBD1. Germline CDR1 is KGHSH and CDR2 is LQKENI. J gave up 4 bases and V 1 base, and 6 bases lay outside the gene matches. The CDR3 covers 15 residues.

The chain has TRBV27 and TRBJ1-6; D perhaps matches TRBD1 (5 bases). V lost 6 bases and J 10 bases, leaving 16 bases between the germline ends. This CDR3 spans 14 amino acids. In germline, CDR1 is MNHEY, CDR2 SMNVEV (reference sequence). This chain's CDR3 is CASRSDVGVSPLHF. DNA of the CDR3: TGTGCCAGCAGATCGGACGTAGGGGTATCACCCCTCCACTTT.

The V gene is TRBV5-1, the J gene TRBJ1-1, with a tentative D call TRBD1 (5 bases). The V and J ends lost 4 bases and 1 base respectively, with 11 bases between them. CDR3 length equals 14 residues. Germline-derived CDR1 and CDR2 are SGHRS and YFSETQ. The DNA for the CDR3 is TGCGCCAGCAGCCCCCAGGGCGCGAACACTGAAGCTTTCTTT. Its protein is CASSPQGANTEAFF.

The genes are TRBV6-2 or TRBV6-3 and TRBJ2-1; TRBD1 is a possible D gene (5 bases). V was cut by 0 bases and J by 6 bases, with 9 bases left in between. CDR1 and CDR2 from the germline V gene are MNHEY and SVGEGT. The CDR3 spans 14 residues. The CDR3 region is CASSYSSQGNEQFF. CDR3 coding DNA: TGTGCCAGCAGTTACTCGTCGCAGGGCAATGAGCAGTTCTTC.

This rearrangement joins TRBV11-3 to TRBJ2-7, with D uncertain. Between the trimmed V and J ends, which lost 5 bases and 5 bases, there was a span of 13 bases. The CDR3 contains 13 residues. CDR1 and CDR2 (germline): SGHNT, YENEEA. This chain's CDR3 is CASSPRNLNEQYF. In nucleotides, the CDR3 is TGTGCCAGCAGCCCCCGGAACCTCAACGAGCAGTACTTC.

The chain couples TRBV4-3 to TRBJ1-5; TRBD1 aligns across 7 bases. This CDR3 comprises 16 residues. Trimming at V came to 0 bases and at J to 7 bases, leaving 9 bases not matched to a gene. The V gene's germline CDR1 is LGHNA and CDR2 YSLEER. The CDR3 spells CASSQDSTGLGQPQHF. Written as DNA, the CDR3 is TGCGCCAGCAGCCAAGATTCGACAGGGCTGGGGCAGCCCCAGCATTTT.

The J gene is TRBJ1-5, the V gene TRBV19, with a weak D call TRBD1 (5 bases). The CDR3 covers 13 residues. Germline V gives CDR1 LNHDA, CDR2 SQIVND (reference sequence). V lost 9 bases and J 7 bases, leaving 16 bases between the germline ends. CDR3 sequence reads: CASRYQGYQPQHF. CDR3 DNA: TGTGCCAGCCGTTACCAGGGATACCAGCCCCAGCATTTT.

The V and J genes are TRBV28 and TRBJ1-2; TRBD1 matches 10 bases. CDR3 size: 15 residues. Germline V CDR1 and CDR2: MDHEN, SYDVKM. Trimming took 2 bases from V and 8 from J; bases not matched to a gene: 8. Written as DNA, the CDR3 is TGTGCCAGCAGTTTAGTCGGGACAGGGGCGTCCGGCTACACCTTC. Residues: CASSLVGTGASGYTF.

This sequence joins TRBV29-1 and TRBJ1-1; D not certain. Trimming shortened V by 1 base and J by 8 bases, and 11 bases separated the two germline ends. Germline assignment: CDR1 SQVTM and CDR2 ANQGSEA. The CDR3 runs 12 residues. The CDR3 here is CSVEGSTLEAFF. CDR3 in DNA: TGCAGCGTTGAAGGTTCAACATTAGAAGCTTTCTTT.

CDR3 residues: CATSAALTAETQYF. The CDR3 nucleotides read TGTGCCACCAGCGCGGCACTCACCGCAGAGACCCAGTACTTC. The gene calls are TRBV24-1 and TRBJ2-5; D not certain. The V gene's germline CDR1 is KGHDR and CDR2 SFDVKD. The length of the CDR3 is 14 residues. V was trimmed by 7 bases and J by 4 bases, leaving 15 bases between them.

This chain uses TRBV15 with TRBJ2-7; a possible D gene is TRBD2 (6 bases). Trimming took off 0 bases at V and 2 bases at J, with 11 bases between the two ends. CDR1 is LNHNV, CDR2 YYDKDF, per germline (reference sequence). This CDR3 is 15 amino acids long. CDR3 nucleotides: TGTGCCACCAGCAGAGAGCGGAGGGGCCCCTACGAGCAGTACTTC. Its protein is CATSRERRGPYEQYF.

The chain combines TRBV3-1 (or the pseudogene TRBV3-2) with TRBJ2-1, with D unresolved. Trimming pared 2 bases from V and 8 bases from J, leaving 7 bases between. CDR1 LGHDT and CDR2 YNNKEL come from the germline V gene (reference sequence). This CDR3 has 12 amino acids. The CDR3 loop reads CASSQRAHEQFF. For the CDR3, the DNA is TGTGCCAGCAGCCAAAGGGCACATGAGCAGTTCTTC.

The chain recombines TRBV19 with TRBJ2-7; weak D call: TRBD2 (5 bases). From germline, CDR1 is LNHDA and CDR2 SQIVND (reference sequence). V lost 3 bases to trimming and J lost 3 bases, with 9 bases between them. The CDR3 is 13 residues long. CDR3 in DNA: TGTGCCAGTAGTATTGGACTTAGCTACGAGCAGTACTTC. It is translated as CASSIGLSYEQYF.

The chain's CDR3 is CASNNPRDRDTNYGYTF. Here the CDR3 DNA reads TGTGCCAGTAACAATCCCCGGGACAGGGACACGAACTATGGCTACACCTTC. The chain has TRBV19 and TRBJ1-2; 9 nucleotides match TRBD1. The germline gives CDR1 LNHDA, CDR2 SQIVND (reference sequence). Losses at the gene ends were 7 bases for V and 2 bases for J; bases not matched to a gene: 14. This CDR3 is built from 17 residues.

Details on this clone: Compared with germline, one end of the junction differs, possibly owing to a read error. The J gene is TRBJ1-1, the V gene TRBV19; D gene ambiguous. The CDR3 consists of 16 residues. Germline CDR1 and CDR2: LNHDA and SQIVND (reference sequence). The DNA for the CDR3 is TGTGCCAGTAGGATAGCAGCGGGCTACGCTAGGACTGAAGCTTTCTTT. Translated, it gives CASRIAAGYARTEAFF.

CDR3 protein: CAISDTPLGDEQFF. CDR3 bases: TGTGCCATCAGTGACACTCCCCTGGGGGATGAGCAGTTCTTC. The chain uses TRBV10-3 and TRBJ2-1, with D tentatively TRBD1 or TRBD2 (5 bases each). Germline V gene lookup returns CDR1 ENHRY and CDR2 SYGVKD. Trimming took 3 bases from V and 8 from J, leaving 14 bases between them. The CDR3 runs 14 residues.

The CDR3 sequence is CASSLPRPYEQYF. The DNA of the CDR3 is TGTGCCAGCAGCTTGCCAAGACCCTACGAGCAGTACTTC. The gene calls are TRBV5-5 and TRBJ2-7; D not resolved. The germline V gene encodes CDR1 SGHKS and CDR2 YYEKEE (reference sequence). The germline V and J ends were trimmed by 1 base and 2 bases, with 7 bases remaining between them. The CDR3 totals 13 residues.

The chain employs TRBV6-5 and TRBJ1-1, with D unclear. CDR1 and CDR2 (germline): MNHEY, SVGAGI. The germline V and J ends were trimmed by 6 bases and 8 bases, with 10 bases remaining between them. This CDR3 contains 11 residues. This CDR3 reads CASRGYTEAFF. CDR3 bases: TGTGCCAGCAGGGGGTATACCGAAGCTTTCTTT.